These 30 T cell receptor beta chains share one sample of origin, sequenced in a study of T cell repertoires in cytomegalovirus infection. TCRdb re-derived calls from the reads in MiXCR, one entry per CDR3 protein. The repertoire holds about 260,000 distinct CDR3 sequences, with around 15% as singletons. The material sequenced was PBMCs. These receptors came from a human donor in good health (CMV status not recorded). Some clones in this sample may be carry-over from other donors' samples.

This clonotype was recorded a few times. The gene calls are TRBV29-1 and TRBJ2-2; D is unresolved. Per the germline V gene, CDR1 is SQVTM and CDR2 is ANQGSEA. The germline V and J ends were trimmed by 4 bases and 2 bases, with 14 bases remaining between them. The CDR3 is made up of 15 amino acids. CDR3 loop: CSVGHISANTGELFF. The CDR3 DNA follows: TGCAGCGTTGGTCACATCTCGGCTAACACCGGGGAGCTGTTTTTT.

The CDR3 DNA reads as TGTGCCAGCAGGCGGGTCCAAGAGACCCAGTACTTC. As protein: CASRRVQETQYF. The chain combines TRBV7-2 with TRBJ2-5, with D maybe TRBD2 (5 bases). This CDR3 region has 12 residues. Per germline, CDR1 SGHTA and CDR2 FQGNSA. Trimming removed 6 bases at V and 1 base at J, with 6 bases between.

V is TRBV2 and J is TRBJ2-7, with D unresolved. Germline V gives CDR1 SNHLY, CDR2 FYNNEI. The CDR3 is 15 amino acids. V was clipped by 2 bases and J by 1 base, with 12 bases between them. The CDR3 loop is CASSERIVKSYEQYF. As DNA, the CDR3 is TGTGCCAGCAGTGAAAGGATAGTGAAGTCCTACGAGCAGTACTTC.

This clonotype was picked up many times. The V call is TRBV5-1, the J call TRBJ1-4; TRBD1 aligns across 9 bases. Trimming took 4 bases from V and 6 from J; bases not matched to a gene: 7. Germline lookup yields CDR1 SGHRS and CDR2 YFSETQ. This CDR3 spans 15 amino acids. The CDR3 loop reads CASSLGQGADEKLFF. CDR3 DNA: TGCGCCAGCAGCCTGGGACAGGGAGCGGATGAAAAACTGTTTTTT.

This clonotype was detected only a few times. The chain recombines TRBV7-6 with TRBJ2-7; 9 bases agree with TRBD1. CDR1 and CDR2 from the germline V gene are SGHVS and FNYEAQ. J lost 5 bases, V lost 5 bases, and 10 bases had no gene match. The CDR3 runs 15 residues. This CDR3 reads CASSATGTGYNEQYF. The CDR3 DNA sequence: TGTGCCAGCAGCGCAACCGGGACAGGGTACAACGAGCAGTACTTC.

The chain has TRBV20-1 and TRBJ2-1; 11 bases are shared with TRBD2. CDR1 DFQATT and CDR2 SNEGSKA come from the germline V gene (reference sequence). The CDR3 sequence is 15 residues long. Trimming took 3 bases from V and 6 from J; bases not matched to a gene: 7. The CDR3 coding sequence is TGCAGTGCTAGTGATAGCGGGAGGGCCCTCAATGAGCAGTTCTTC. The encoded protein is CSASDSGRALNEQFF.

J is TRBJ2-3 and V is TRBV29-1; a possible D gene is TRBD2 (6 bases). Germline values: CDR1 SQVTM, CDR2 ANQGSEA. This CDR3 contains 15 residues. Trimming removed 2 bases at V and 4 bases at J, with 16 bases between. The CDR3 sequence: CSVETPNGSSDTQYF. DNA of the CDR3: TGCAGCGTTGAAACTCCTAACGGGAGTTCAGATACGCAGTATTTT.

This clonotype came up a few times. DNA of the CDR3: TGTGCCTGGACTAGGGACGTCTATGGCTACACCTTC. This translates into CAWTRDVYGYTF. The rearrangement uses TRBV30 and TRBJ1-2, with a possible D match to TRBD1 (5 bases). There are 12 residues in the CDR3. V was pared by 4 bases and J by 4 bases, with 10 bases between. In germline, CDR1 is GTSNPN, CDR2 SVGIG (reference sequence).

In its sample, this clonotype was seen a few times. This chain uses TRBV6-4 with TRBJ2-1; the match to TRBD2 covers 8 bases. The CDR3 length is 14 residues. Germline values: CDR1 MRHNA, CDR2 SNTAGT. V shed 4 bases, J shed 10 bases, and the junction held 9 bases outside the gene matches. The DNA for the CDR3 is TGTGCCAGCAGTGTCGGTGGAGCGGGGGACGAGCAGTTCTTC. This sequence encodes CASSVGGAGDEQFF.

This clonotype was found many times. This chain uses TRBV7-2 with TRBJ1-2, with 9 bases aligning to TRBD1. Germline CDR1 SGHTA, CDR2 FQGNSA. Trimming cost V 5 bases and J 5 bases; bases outside gene matches: 9. The CDR3 spans 15 residues. In nucleotides, the CDR3 is TGTGCCAGCAGCCTAGTAACAGGGGGCGCGTATGGCTACACCTTC. The encoded protein is CASSLVTGGAYGYTF. Filled out from reference TRBV7-2 and TRBJ1-2, the complete variable domain reads GAGVSQSPSNKVTEKGKDVELRCDPISGHTALYWYRQSLGQGLEFLIYFQGNSAPDKSGLPSDRFSAERTGGSVSTLTIQRTQQEDSAVYLCASSLVTGGAYGYTFGSGTRLTVV.

This clonotype was recorded a few times. The chain recombines TRBV5-8 with TRBJ2-3, with D perhaps matching TRBD1 or TRBD2 (5 bases each). V shed 2 bases and J shed 2 bases, with 12 bases lying between them. The CDR3 extends over 15 amino acids. The germline CDR1 and CDR2 sequences are SGHTS and YDEGEE. CDR3 nucleotide sequence: TGTGCCAGCAGCTTCCAAGGGGACCCCACAGATACGCAGTATTTT. This encodes CASSFQGDPTDTQYF.

V usage is TRBV10-3 and J usage is TRBJ1-1; 7 nucleotides match TRBD1. Germline CDR1 reads ENHRY; CDR2 reads SYGVKD. The ends lost 2 bases at V and 5 bases at J; junction bases unmatched: 2. The CDR3 covers 13 residues. The CDR3 loop reads CAISETGDTEAFF. The CDR3 nucleotides read TGTGCCATCAGTGAGACAGGGGATACTGAAGCTTTCTTT.

This clonotype has a count of ten or more. This chain connects TRBV7-9 to TRBJ2-3; 13 bases agree with TRBD2. Trimming at V came to 5 bases and at J to 4 bases, leaving 15 bases not matched to a gene. The CDR3 covers 19 residues. CDR1 and CDR2 (germline): SEHNR, FQNEAQ (reference sequence). The CDR3 region is CASSPSLFGLAGDADTQYF. The CDR3 DNA sequence: TGTGCCAGCAGCCCTAGCCTGTTCGGACTAGCGGGAGATGCAGATACGCAGTATTTT.

This clonotype was seen more than once but under ten times. The chain couples TRBV4-1 to TRBJ2-3; tentative D call: TRBD2 (6 bases). The CDR3 runs to 16 residues. Trimming removed 3 bases at V and 0 bases at J, with 13 bases between. The V gene's germline CDR1 is MGHRA and CDR2 YSYEKL. This CDR3 reads CASSQEGAGSTDTQYF. CDR3 bases: TGCGCCAGCAGCCAGGAGGGCGCGGGTAGCACAGATACGCAGTATTTT.

This clonotype was found many times. The V gene is TRBV20-1, the J gene TRBJ1-4; 9 nucleotides match TRBD1. With V trimmed by 5 bases and J by 4 bases, 8 bases remained unmatched. Germline lookup yields CDR1 DFQATT and CDR2 SNEGSKA (reference sequence). The length of the CDR3 is 15 residues. CDR3 amino acids: CSAADRGKVNEKLFF. The DNA for the CDR3 is TGCAGTGCTGCTGACAGGGGGAAGGTTAATGAAAAACTGTTTTTT.

This clonotype was found many times. This chain links TRBV5-4 with TRBJ2-7, with 10 bases that match TRBD2. The CDR3 contains 14 residues. The junction had 3 bases not matched to a gene; V was cut back by 4 bases and J by 2 bases. Germline V gene sequence: CDR1 SGHNT, CDR2 YYREEE (reference sequence). The CDR3 region has the DNA TGTGCCAGCAGCCAGAGCGGGAGGGCCTACGAGCAGTACTTC. Amino acid sequence: CASSQSGRAYEQYF.

This clonotype was seen a handful of times. The chain couples TRBV28 to TRBJ2-7; D may be TRBD2 (5 bases). The CDR3 loop spans 15 amino acids. Looked up from germline, CDR1 is MDHEN and CDR2 is SYDVKM. With 1 base removed from V and 3 bases from J, the gap between germline ends came to 13 bases. CDR3 residues: CASSLLASRNYEQYF. The CDR3 DNA is TGTGCCAGCAGTTTATTGGCTAGCCGAAACTACGAGCAGTACTTC.

V usage is TRBV4-1 and J usage is TRBJ1-2; possibly TRBD1 for D (5 bases). Germline CDR1 reads MGHRA; CDR2 reads YSYEKL. Trimming took 2 bases from V and 7 from J, leaving 17 bases between them. The CDR3 has 15 residues. CDR3 loop: CASSQTGTPSGGYTF. The CDR3 nucleotides are TGCGCCAGCAGCCAAACCGGGACTCCCTCGGGTGGCTACACCTTC.

This clonotype came up many times. The genes are TRBV11-2 and TRBJ2-5, with D possibly TRBD2 on 6 matching bases. V was cut by 6 bases and J by 8 bases, with 22 bases left in between. From germline, CDR1 is SGHAT and CDR2 FQNNGV. This CDR3 is built from 15 residues. In DNA, the CDR3 is TGTGCCAGCAGTTACGGGACTGGGGAATTTGGAACCCAGTACTTC. Translated, it gives CASSYGTGEFGTQYF.

This clonotype occurred a few times. The CDR3: CASSRGWGLALNEQFF. The CDR3 nucleotides read TGTGCCAGCAGTCGGGGGTGGGGACTAGCCCTCAATGAGCAGTTCTTC. The genes are TRBV11-1 and TRBJ2-1, with 9 bases identical to TRBD2. This CDR3 has 16 amino acids. The germline V gene has CDR1 SGHAT and CDR2 FQDESV (reference sequence). V trimming: 6 bases; J trimming: 6 bases; junction bases outside the gene matches: 12.

This clonotype has a count of ten or more. This chain uses TRBV6-1 with TRBJ2-1; TRBD2 agrees at 8 bases. This CDR3 is 14 amino acids long. V was clipped by 5 bases and J by 6 bases; unmatched bases: 6. Germline V gene data show CDR1 as MNHNS and CDR2 as SASEGT. The CDR3 DNA reads TGTGCCAGCAGTTTGCGACTAGCGCCCAATGAGCAGTTCTTC. Encoded protein: CASSLRLAPNEQFF.

This clonotype was seen many times. This chain joins TRBV6-1 and TRBJ2-3, with 13 bases aligning to TRBD2. Germline CDR1 reads MNHNS; CDR2 reads SASEGT. The CDR3 is 17 amino acids. The J segment lost 4 bases and the V segment lost 0 bases, leaving 4 bases of the junction unmatched. This chain's CDR3 is CASSEARTSGGSDTQYF. The CDR3 DNA reads TGTGCCAGCAGTGAAGCCAGGACTAGCGGGGGCTCAGATACGCAGTATTTT.

The chain joins TRBV9 to TRBJ2-1, with 14 positions matching TRBD2. The CDR3 has 16 residues. After removal of 0 bases from V and 10 bases from J, the junction contained 6 bases not matched to a gene. Germline lookup yields CDR1 SGDLS and CDR2 YYNGEE. The CDR3 DNA is TGTGCCAGCAGCGTAGCCGGGACTAGCGGGAGAGGCGAGCAGTTCTTC. Amino acid sequence: CASSVAGTSGRGEQFF.

The chain carries TRBV15 and TRBJ1-5; D is possibly TRBD1 (5 bases). Trimming shortened V by 0 bases and J by 1 base, and 13 bases separated the two germline ends. Germline CDR1 is LNHNV and CDR2 is YYDKDF (reference sequence). The CDR3 has 17 residues. CDR3 bases: TGTGCCACCAGCAGAGATTGGTGGTCAGGGAGCAATCAGCCCCAGCATTTT. Its protein is CATSRDWWSGSNQPQHF.

This clonotype was picked up many times. The gene calls are TRBV7-2 and TRBJ2-5, with unresolved D. V gave up 5 bases and J gave up 4 bases, with 11 bases separating them. Germline lookup yields CDR1 SGHTA and CDR2 FQGNSA. This CDR3 contains 13 residues. The CDR3 DNA follows: TGTGCCAGCAGCCTAAGCCTGAGAGAGACCCAGTACTTC. Residues: CASSLSLRETQYF.

The chain joins TRBV18 to TRBJ2-2; possible D gene TRBD1, 6 bases. The germline V gene encodes CDR1 KGHSH and CDR2 LQKENI. This CDR3 has 15 residues. V lost 1 base and J 3 bases, leaving 9 bases between the germline ends. The CDR3 nucleotides are TGTGCCAGCTCACCACGGGACAAGGACACCGGGGAGCTGTTTTTT. Residues: CASSPRDKDTGELFF. Supplemented by reference TRBV18 and TRBJ2-2, the full variable domain reads NAGVMQNPRHLVRRRGQEARLRCSPMKGHSHVYWYRQLPEEGLKFMVYLQKENIIDESGMPKERFSAEFPKEGPSILRIQQVVRGDSAAYFCASSPRDKDTGELFFGEGSRLTVL.

This clonotype was seen a few times. The CDR3 coding sequence is TGTGCCAGCAGTGACAGTCTCTCTGGGGCCAACGTCCTGACTTTC. Its translation: CASSDSLSGANVLTF. This chain links TRBV2 with TRBJ2-6; D remains ambiguous. The germline V and J ends were trimmed by 3 bases and 0 bases, with 6 bases remaining between them. This CDR3 is 15 amino acids long. Germline V gene data show CDR1 as SNHLY and CDR2 as FYNNEI.

The chain couples TRBV2 to TRBJ2-7, with D perhaps matching TRBD1 (5 bases). Per germline, CDR1 SNHLY and CDR2 FYNNEI. The V gene lost 0 bases and the J gene lost 3 bases, with 9 bases spanning the gap. The CDR3 contains 14 residues. CDR3 sequence reads: CASSEAGALYEQYF. The CDR3 DNA sequence: TGTGCCAGCAGTGAAGCAGGGGCACTCTACGAGCAGTACTTC.

This clonotype was seen ten or more times. The V call is TRBV28, the J call TRBJ1-1; D is unresolved. Per germline, CDR1 MDHEN and CDR2 SYDVKM. This CDR3 region has 14 residues. With 7 bases removed from V and 1 base from J, the gap between germline ends came to 13 bases. The CDR3 reads CASKVSFSNTEAFF. CDR3 DNA: TGTGCCAGCAAGGTCTCCTTCTCGAACACTGAAGCTTTCTTT. The complete variable domain, with remaining parts taken from reference TRBV28 and TRBJ1-1, reads DVKVTQSSRYLVKRTGEKVFLECVQDMDHENMFWYRQDPGLGLRLIYFSYDVKMKEKGDIPEGYSVSREKKERFSLILESASTNQTSMYLCASKVSFSNTEAFFGQGTRLTVV.

CDR3 loop: CASSLGDRGSGGAFF. CDR3 nucleotide sequence: TGTGCCAGCAGTTTGGGGGACAGGGGCAGTGGGGGAGCTTTCTTT. The chain employs TRBV28 and TRBJ1-1, with TRBD1 matching 10 bases. CDR3 size: 15 residues. Germline lookup yields CDR1 MDHEN and CDR2 SYDVKM. With 3 bases clipped from V and 10 bases from J, the junction kept 11 bases outside the gene matches.